These 22 T cell receptor beta chains originate from one sample sequenced in a study of T cell responses to AZD1222 COVID-19 vaccine. Some clones are missing from TCRdb's copy, which holds only in-frame ones; the method was immunoSEQ multiplex PCR. The repertoire has about 260,000 clones, more than 80% of them found once; the top ten carry around 0.57%. Sequences were derived from peripheral blood, sampled on day 0 of AZD1222 vaccination. The receptors here all came from an adult in good health.

The chain combines TRBV2 with TRBJ1-2; D unresolved. Germline loops: CDR1 SNHLY, CDR2 FYNNEI. Trimming cost V 3 bases and J 10 bases, with 3 bases left between them. This CDR3 is 9 amino acids long. The CDR3 region is CASSEDYTF. In DNA form, the CDR3 reads TGTGCCAGCAGTGAGGACTACACCTTC.

The V and J genes are TRBV5-1 and TRBJ1-1, with D perhaps matching TRBD1 (6 bases). Germline lookup yields CDR1 SGHRS and CDR2 YFSETQ. V was trimmed by 4 bases and J by 5 bases, leaving 21 bases between them. The CDR3 runs to 16 residues. The CDR3 spells CASSPYGGEGRTEAFF. CDR3 bases: TGCGCCAGCAGCCCCTACGGGGGCGAGGGTAGGACTGAAGCTTTCTTT.

The chain links TRBV6-5 to TRBJ2-6, with D unresolved. V was pared by 5 bases and J by 0 bases, with 5 bases between. Per the germline V gene, CDR1 is MNHEY and CDR2 is SVGAGI. This CDR3 has 14 residues. CDR3 residues: CASSPASGANVLTF. The CDR3 bases are TGTGCCAGCAGTCCAGCCTCTGGGGCCAACGTCCTGACTTTC.

This rearrangement joins TRBV28 to TRBJ1-6; no firm D call. Trimming left V 6 bases short and J 9 bases short, with 9 bases between. This CDR3 region has 12 residues. Germline lookup yields CDR1 MDHEN and CDR2 SYDVKM. For the CDR3, the DNA is TGTGCCAGCAGGGGGTCGGGTTCACCCCTCCACTTT. Its protein is CASRGSGSPLHF.

V is TRBV29-1 and J is TRBJ1-2; TRBD1 agrees at 9 bases. Germline loops: CDR1 SQVTM, CDR2 ANQGSEA. This CDR3 comprises 16 residues. V lost 8 bases to trimming and J lost 2 bases; unmatched junction nucleotides: 15. The CDR3 loop reads CSSSERTGAANYGYTF. As DNA, the CDR3 is TGCAGCTCGTCGGAGAGGACAGGGGCCGCGAACTATGGCTACACCTTC.

This chain links TRBV2 with TRBJ1-1; tentative D call: TRBD1 (6 bases). The CDR3 runs to 13 residues. V was pared by 6 bases and J by 7 bases, with 15 bases between. The V gene's germline CDR1 is SNHLY and CDR2 FYNNEI. CDR3 coding DNA: TGTGCCAGCAGACAGGGTAGTATGGTTGAAGCTTTCTTT. Translated, it gives CASRQGSMVEAFF.

The chain recombines TRBV30 with TRBJ2-2, with 9 nucleotides matching TRBD1. The CDR3 extends over 14 amino acids. The V gene's germline CDR1 is GTSNPN and CDR2 SVGIG (reference sequence). Trimming took 3 bases from V and 4 from J; bases not matched to a gene: 3. This CDR3 is CAWRTGGGTGELFF. CDR3 nucleotides: TGTGCCTGGAGGACAGGGGGGGGCACCGGGGAGCTGTTTTTT.

The V and J genes are TRBV4-1 and TRBJ2-1; D call uncertain. With 1 base removed from V and 10 bases from J, the gap between germline ends came to 11 bases. The CDR3 runs to 13 residues. Germline CDR1 is MGHRA and CDR2 is YSYEKL. The CDR3 bases are TGCGCCAGCAGCCAAGTAATCGGCTGGGAGCAGTTCTTC. This encodes CASSQVIGWEQFF.

The CDR3 coding sequence is TGTGCCAGCTCACCACCGAACAGGGGGGATGAAGCTTTCTTT. Protein product: CASSPPNRGDEAFF. V usage is TRBV18 and J usage is TRBJ1-1, with 8 bases fitting TRBD1. This CDR3 has 14 amino acids. Germline CDR1 KGHSH, CDR2 LQKENI. Unmatched junction bases numbered 4, after V lost 0 bases and J lost 7 bases.

About this clone: This CDR3 is also generated by other DNA sequences in the sample. The chain joins TRBV28 to TRBJ2-7; D unclear. From germline, CDR1 is MDHEN and CDR2 SYDVKM. V was clipped by 2 bases and J by 3 bases, with 5 bases between them. The CDR3 has 12 residues. Written as DNA, the CDR3 is TGTGCCAGCAGTTTAGGTAGCTACGAGCAGTACTTC. Amino acid sequence: CASSLGSYEQYF.

The chain joins TRBV6-4 to TRBJ2-3, with TRBD2 identical over 8 bases. Germline lookup yields CDR1 MRHNA and CDR2 SNTAGT. The CDR3 consists of 14 residues. Unmatched junction bases numbered 2, after V lost 6 bases and J lost 0 bases. CDR3 region: CASSGGASTDTQYF. CDR3 DNA: TGTGCCAGCAGCGGGGGGGCTAGCACAGATACGCAGTATTTT.

The CDR3 DNA sequence: TGCGCCAGCAGCTTCGACAGGGTAAACACTGAAGCTTTCTTT. As protein: CASSFDRVNTEAFF. The V call is TRBV5-1, the J call TRBJ1-1; TRBD1 matches 7 bases. The CDR3 is made up of 14 amino acids. V dropped 2 bases and J dropped 2; count of bases not matched to a gene: 3. CDR1 is SGHRS and CDR2 is YFSETQ in the germline V gene.

The chain recombines TRBV12-5 with TRBJ1-1, with D possibly matching TRBD1 (6 bases). Germline loops: CDR1 LGHNT, CDR2 FRNRAP. V was pared by 5 bases and J by 0 bases, with 16 bases between. This CDR3 is 16 amino acids long. The CDR3 DNA reads TGTGCTAGTGGTAACAGGGTAAGACCCATGAACACTGAAGCTTTCTTT. Its translation: CASGNRVRPMNTEAFF. Variable domain in full (rest from reference TRBV12-5 and TRBJ1-1): DARVTQTPRHKVTEMGQEVTMRCQPILGHNTVFWYRQTMMQGLELLAYFRNRAPLDDSGMPKDRFSAEMPDATLATLKIQPSEPRDSAVYFCASGNRVRPMNTEAFFGQGTRLTVV.

J is TRBJ2-2 and V is TRBV15, with D perhaps matching TRBD2 (6 bases). V was cut by 2 bases and J by 2 bases, with 12 bases left in between. The germline gives CDR1 LNHNV, CDR2 YYDKDF (reference sequence). The CDR3 has 16 amino acids. The CDR3 DNA sequence: TGTGCCACCAGCAGACCCCCGGGACTCAACACCGGGGAGCTGTTTTTT. This sequence encodes CATSRPPGLNTGELFF.

V usage is TRBV19 and J usage is TRBJ1-1; D is undetermined. Trimming removed 10 bases from V and 7 bases from J, with 10 bases in between. The CDR3 has 10 residues. Germline V lookup: CDR1 LNHDA, CDR2 SQIVND (reference sequence). This CDR3 reads CATAGLEAFF. DNA of the CDR3: TGTGCCACCGCGGGCCTTGAAGCTTTCTTT.

The V gene is TRBV7-2, the J gene TRBJ2-1; D is ambiguous. The CDR3 runs to 13 residues. V was pared by 5 bases and J by 9 bases, with 14 bases between. Germline V gene sequence: CDR1 SGHTA, CDR2 FQGNSA. The CDR3 bases are TGTGCCAGCAGCCCGGACGAGTGGGGTGAGCAGTTCTTC. Encoded protein: CASSPDEWGEQFF.

Remarks on this clone: Within the sample, other DNA sequences also encode this same CDR3. The chain carries TRBV9 and TRBJ1-1; D is uncertain. This CDR3 has 13 residues. Per the germline V gene, CDR1 is SGDLS and CDR2 is YYNGEE. Trimming took off 1 base at V and 2 bases at J, with 6 bases between the two ends. DNA of the CDR3: TGTGCCAGCAGCGTACTCGGAAACACTGAAGCTTTCTTT. Protein product: CASSVLGNTEAFF.

CDR3 DNA sequence: TGCAGTGCTAGTCGGGGCCGGGGGCCATATCTCGAGCAGTACTTC. This sequence encodes CSASRGRGPYLEQYF. J is TRBJ2-7 and V is TRBV20-1, with D tentatively TRBD1 or TRBD2 (6 bases each). Trimming stripped 3 bases from V and 6 bases from J, with 21 bases between. This CDR3 has 15 residues. CDR1 is DFQATT, CDR2 SNEGSKA, per germline (reference sequence).

This clone was counted once. The chain employs TRBV12-3 or TRBV12-4 and TRBJ1-5; D is unclear. This CDR3 is built from 12 residues. V was pared by 4 bases and J by 7 bases, with 8 bases between. The CDR3 coding sequence is TGTGCCAGCAGTTCCCGCCAGCAGCCCCAGCATTTT. It is translated as CASSSRQQPQHF.

The chain couples TRBV2 to TRBJ2-5; possibly TRBD1 or TRBD2 for D (5 bases each). The CDR3 has 12 amino acids. The germline V and J ends were trimmed by 8 bases and 3 bases, with 10 bases remaining between them. Germline CDR1 is SNHLY and CDR2 is FYNNEI. The CDR3, as DNA: TGTGCCAGCGGGACGGCAAAAGAGACCCAGTACTTC. Protein product: CASGTAKETQYF.

This chain uses TRBV7-9 with TRBJ2-7; TRBD1 aligns across 8 bases. With V trimmed by 6 bases and J by 0 bases, 16 bases remained unmatched. The germline V gene has CDR1 SEHNR and CDR2 FQNEAQ (reference sequence). This CDR3 spans 18 amino acids. CDR3 sequence reads: CASSPGTGYNYPSYEQYF. CDR3 DNA: TGTGCCAGCAGTCCCGGGACAGGCTACAATTACCCCTCCTACGAGCAGTACTTC.

The rearrangement uses TRBV7-2 and TRBJ2-7; a possible D gene is TRBD2 (6 bases). The CDR3 runs 16 residues. Germline V lookup: CDR1 SGHTA, CDR2 FQGNSA. Deletions cut 5 bases from V and 0 bases from J, with 17 bases between. CDR3 residues: CASSKVGGPDSYEQYF. For the CDR3, the DNA is TGTGCCAGCAGCAAAGTCGGGGGACCTGACTCCTACGAGCAGTACTTC.